This TCR beta chain was documented in a study of cytomegalovirus exposure and HLA in healthy donors. Germline V gives CDR1 SGHTA, CDR2 FQGTGA. V was trimmed by 0 bases and J by 1 base, leaving 4 bases between them. The CDR3 totals 15 residues. Profiled with immunoSEQ multiplex PCR; TCRdb holds only in-frame clones, not every one. Among more than 120,000 clones listed, roughly 86% were seen once. Concerning this clone itself: Antigen specificity is unknown.

Study-wide results and caveats: Rare TCR sequences dominated, though some public TCRs recurred in many donors. For cytomegalovirus status, the classifier reportedly gave diagnoses with high specificity and sensitivity. Through in vitro validation, three CMV-associated chains were shown to be specific for CMV antigens. There were fewer than 200 TCR beta chains listed as cytomegalovirus-associated.

The chain is built from TRBV7-3 and TRBJ2-6; D is ambiguous. Sequenced input: PBMCs. This clonotype was obtained from a man aged 18 to 35 in good health and CMV-seropositive. CDR3 nucleotides: TGTGCCAGCAGCTTAACCAGGTCTGGGGCCAACGTCCTGACTTTC. This sequence encodes CASSLTRSGANVLTF.